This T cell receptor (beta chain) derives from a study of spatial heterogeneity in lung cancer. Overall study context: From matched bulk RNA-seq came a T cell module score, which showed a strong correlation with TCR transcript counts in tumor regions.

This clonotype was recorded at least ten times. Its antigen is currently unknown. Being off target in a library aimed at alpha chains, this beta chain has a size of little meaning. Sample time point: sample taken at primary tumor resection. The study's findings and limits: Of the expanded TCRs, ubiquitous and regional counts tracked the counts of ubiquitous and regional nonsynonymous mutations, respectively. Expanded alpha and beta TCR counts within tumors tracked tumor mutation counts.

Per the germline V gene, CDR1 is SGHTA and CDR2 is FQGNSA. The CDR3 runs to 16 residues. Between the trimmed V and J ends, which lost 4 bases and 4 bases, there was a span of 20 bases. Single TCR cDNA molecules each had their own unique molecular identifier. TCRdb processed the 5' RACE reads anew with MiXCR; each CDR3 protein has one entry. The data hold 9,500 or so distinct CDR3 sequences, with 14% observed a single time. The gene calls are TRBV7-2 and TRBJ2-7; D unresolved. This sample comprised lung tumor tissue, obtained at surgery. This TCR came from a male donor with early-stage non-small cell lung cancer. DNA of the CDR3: TGTGCCAGCAGCTCACCGAATCTCTCCTTTCGATACGAGCAGTACTTC. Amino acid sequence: CASSSPNLSFRYEQYF.